This T cell receptor beta chain was identified during a study of vaccination effects on CD4 cells after COVID-19. Study findings and constraints: After vaccination, at late timepoints, clones induced by infection and by vaccine contracted markedly.

As to this clone: Its cognate antigen is unknown.

This table comes from immunoSEQ multiplex PCR, and its TCRdb copy is limited to in-frame clones, with some not included. There are approximately 30,000 clones in the sample; approximately 68% occur only once, and around 28% lies in the top ten. Sequencing in the ViraFEST assay came after antigen-specific CD4+ T cells had been expanded with viral peptide pools, which were used to stimulate PBMC. Culturing for around 10 days preceded CD4+ T cell isolation. The CDR3 covers 15 residues. V dropped 1 base and J dropped 6; count of bases not matched to a gene: 7. Per germline, CDR1 MGHRA and CDR2 YSYEKL. The sequence came from a human donor who received a COVID-19 vaccine. The chain links TRBV4-1 to TRBJ2-7; TRBD2 aligns across 9 bases. The sample here was CD4+ T cells from PBMCs cultured with HCoV-229E spike peptides, taken before COVID-19 vaccination. CDR3 protein: CASSQGGLAGREQYF. CDR3 DNA: TGCGCCAGCAGCCAAGGAGGGCTAGCGGGACGCGAGCAGTACTTC.